These 16 T cell receptor beta chains share one sample of origin, sequenced in a study of T-cell memory formation after mild COVID-19. TCRdb ran MiXCR on the 5' RACE reads and lists one entry per CDR3 protein. Altogether around 310,000 distinct CDR3 sequences are present, roughly an eighth being singletons, with the ten largest covering about 21%. The specimen was PBMCs or a T cell subset sorted from them (not recorded which). Receptor source: a man younger than 35 who had mild COVID-19 (a few samples of this study predate the infection). Cell type and time point are not known.

The CDR3 DNA follows: TGTGCCAGCAGCGGCCGGGGGCTGACTAATGAAAAACTGTTTTTT. This gives the protein CASSGRGLTNEKLFF. The chain uses TRBV9 and TRBJ1-4; D perhaps matches TRBD1 (6 bases). Germline V gene sequence: CDR1 SGDLS, CDR2 YYNGEE. V gave up 3 bases and J gave up 2 bases, with 11 bases separating them. This CDR3 spans 15 amino acids.

This clonotype was seen many times. The genes are TRBV5-1 and TRBJ2-2; D gene unclear. The germline CDR1 and CDR2 sequences are SGHRS and YFSETQ. This CDR3 is built from 14 residues. Trimming shortened V by 7 bases and J by 0 bases, and 10 bases separated the two germline ends. CDR3 DNA: TGCGCCAGCGGAAGGCAGGCGAACACCGGGGAGCTGTTTTTT. Its protein is CASGRQANTGELFF. Variable domain in full (rest from reference TRBV5-1 and TRBJ2-2): KAGVTQTPRYLIKTRGQQVTLSCSPISGHRSVSWYQQTPGQGLQFLFEYFSETQRNKGNFPGRFSGRQFSNSRSEMNVSTLELGDSALYLCASGRQANTGELFFGEGSRLTVL.

This clonotype was counted between two and nine times. The chain joins TRBV2 to TRBJ2-7; a weak D match, TRBD2 (5 bases). Trimming removed 7 bases from V and 2 bases from J, with 15 bases in between. Germline V lookup: CDR1 SNHLY, CDR2 FYNNEI. The CDR3 contains 14 residues. The CDR3 DNA reads TGTGCCAGCATCAGCCGGGATCGCGCCTACGAGCAGTACGTC. Its protein is CASISRDRAYEQYV.

The chain combines TRBV7-2 with TRBJ1-1, with D possibly being TRBD1 (5 bases). The length of the CDR3 is 15 residues. With 3 bases removed from V and 1 base from J, the gap between germline ends came to 12 bases. Germline loops: CDR1 SGHTA, CDR2 FQGNSA. The CDR3 nucleotides are TGTGCCAGCAGCTTCCCTGGGGCCGGGAACACTGAAGCTTTCTTT. Protein product: CASSFPGAGNTEAFF.

In this sample, this clonotype turned up a few times. The rearrangement links TRBV9 to TRBJ1-1, with a weak D call TRBD1 (5 bases). Trimming took 0 bases from V and 1 from J, leaving 10 bases between them. Germline CDR1 and CDR2: SGDLS and YYNGEE. The CDR3 covers 15 residues. In DNA form, the CDR3 reads TGTGCCAGCAGCGTAGAGTGGGGCCGGAACACTGAAGCTTTCTTT. Its translation: CASSVEWGRNTEAFF.

The chain links TRBV10-3 to TRBJ2-3; TRBD1 or TRBD2 may be the D gene (5 bases each). The V gene lost 4 bases and the J gene lost 4 bases, with 18 bases spanning the gap. Germline CDR1 ENHRY, CDR2 SYGVKD. The CDR3 sequence is 16 residues long. CDR3 sequence (DNA): TGTGCCATCAGTGCGGGGCAGGGTGGGCCGGCAGATACGCAGTATTTT. It translates to CAISAGQGGPADTQYF.

This clonotype was picked up one time. V and J are TRBV25-1 and TRBJ1-1; 10 bases match TRBD1. The CDR3 is 16 amino acids. CDR1 MGHDK and CDR2 SYGVNS come from the germline V gene. J gave up 1 base and V 6 bases, and 8 bases lay outside the gene matches. The CDR3: CASRGSGQGRNTEAFF. The CDR3 DNA sequence: TGTGCCAGCAGGGGGTCGGGACAGGGGAGGAACACTGAAGCTTTCTTT.

A few counts support this clonotype. V is TRBV24-1 and J is TRBJ2-1; 7 nucleotides align to TRBD1. J was trimmed by 4 bases and V by 5 bases; bases with no gene match: 7. The CDR3 contains 15 residues. The germline V gene encodes CDR1 KGHDR and CDR2 SFDVKD. CDR3 in amino acids: CATSARDSEYNEQFF. The CDR3, as DNA: TGTGCCACCAGTGCCCGGGACAGTGAATACAATGAGCAGTTCTTC.

This clonotype was counted many times. The rearrangement joins TRBV27 to TRBJ2-3; the match to TRBD2 covers 11 bases. Trimming at V came to 5 bases and at J to 8 bases, leaving 6 bases not matched to a gene. The CDR3 loop spans 14 amino acids. From germline, CDR1 is MNHEY and CDR2 SMNVEV (reference sequence). CDR3 protein: CASSPLAGGRTQYF. The DNA for the CDR3 is TGTGCCAGCAGTCCCTTAGCGGGGGGGCGTACGCAGTATTTT.

V gene TRBV7-9 combines with J gene TRBJ2-7; TRBD2 is a possible D gene (6 bases). The ends were cut back, 4 bases at V and 4 bases at J, with 23 bases in the middle. CDR3 length: 17 amino acids. Per germline, CDR1 SEHNR and CDR2 FQNEAQ (reference sequence). For the CDR3, the DNA is TGTGCCAGCAGCTCAAGGGCGGGGCCCAAAGGGACGTACGAGCAGTACTTC. This encodes CASSSRAGPKGTYEQYF.

The gene calls are TRBV6-2 or TRBV6-3 and TRBJ2-7, with TRBD1 as a possible D gene (6 bases). The CDR3 has 15 residues. Germline V gene data show CDR1 as MNHEY and CDR2 as SVGEGT. V lost 5 bases, J lost 5 bases, and 19 bases lay in between. The CDR3 DNA sequence: TGTGCCAGCAGTAACCGAGGGGGTCCGGAAGACGAGCAGTACGTC. This sequence encodes CASSNRGGPEDEQYV.

For the CDR3, the DNA is TGTGCCAGCAGCTTCCCGGGGGAAGGGGATGGCTACACCTTC. Translated: CASSFPGEGDGYTF. The chain links TRBV5-6 to TRBJ1-2, with TRBD1 as a possible D gene (5 bases). The CDR3 runs to 14 residues. The V gene's germline CDR1 is SGHDT and CDR2 YYEEEE. V dropped 2 bases and J dropped 6 bases, with 14 bases sitting between them. Supplemented by reference TRBV5-6 and TRBJ1-2, the full variable domain reads DAGVTQSPTHLIKTRGQQVTLRCSPKSGHDTVSWYQQALGQGPQFIFQYYEEEERQRGNFPDRFSGHQFPNYSSELNVNALLLGDSALYLCASSFPGEGDGYTFGSGTRLTVV.

V is TRBV20-1 and J is TRBJ2-1; 10 positions match TRBD2. The CDR3 totals 16 residues. V trimming: 7 bases; J trimming: 3 bases; junction bases outside the gene matches: 12. The germline gives CDR1 DFQATT, CDR2 SNEGSKA (reference sequence). CDR3 region: CSVSLASGGFYNEQFF. The CDR3 DNA reads TGCAGTGTTTCCCTCGCTAGCGGGGGATTCTACAATGAGCAGTTCTTC.

This clonotype was seen a handful of times. The rearrangement links TRBV20-1 to TRBJ2-1, with TRBD2 identical over 7 bases. The germline V gene has CDR1 DFQATT and CDR2 SNEGSKA (reference sequence). Germline trimming cut 2 bases from V and 0 bases from J; bases unmatched to any gene: 7. The CDR3 has 16 residues. CDR3 region: CSARIYGGSSYNEQFF. The CDR3, as DNA: TGCAGTGCTAGAATTTACGGGGGGAGCTCCTACAATGAGCAGTTCTTC.

The chain uses TRBV12-3 or TRBV12-4 and TRBJ2-5, with D perhaps TRBD2 (6 bases). The CDR3 consists of 15 residues. The V end lost 6 bases, the J end lost 5 bases, and 19 bases lay between the germline ends. The CDR3 spells CASSLTPGGTETQYF. Here the CDR3 DNA reads TGTGCCAGCAGCCTTACCCCCGGCGGGACGGAGACCCAGTACTTC.

This clonotype has a handful of counts. The chain is built from TRBV9 and TRBJ1-6; no definite D call. There are 14 residues in the CDR3. The germline gives CDR1 SGDLS, CDR2 YYNGEE. V gave up 0 bases and J gave up 10 bases, with 11 bases separating them. Here the CDR3 DNA reads TGTGCCAGCAGCGTAGCAGACCCTGCGTCACCCCTCCACTTT. This translates into CASSVADPASPLHF.